This TCR beta chain was sequenced for a study of OX40 agonist ivuxolimab in advanced cancers. Whole-study context: Intravenous ivuxolimab at 0.01 to 10 mg/kg was given to patients every 2 weeks. People who had prior anti-PD-1, anti-PD-L1 or anti-CTLA-4 therapy could take part, and less than 50% had some. General observations from the study: Average numbers of expanded clones were greater in CD8+ T cells than in CD4+.

TCRdb's copy holds only in-frame clones and misses some; the assay was immunoSEQ multiplex PCR. The table lists more than 65,000 clones, about 88% of them singletons. Comment on this clone: Its antigen is unknown.

This specimen was CD4+ or CD8+ T cells sorted from blood, taken in a trial of the OX40 agonist ivuxolimab. The sequence derives from an adult with an advanced solid tumor such as melanoma, head and neck, liver or kidney cancer.

The DNA for the CDR3 is TGTGCCAGCAGCGGGGGCCGTGCCACTGAAGCTTTCTTT. Translated: CASSGGRATEAFF. This chain uses TRBV5-4 with TRBJ1-1; a weak D match, TRBD1 (6 bases). Germline V gene lookup returns CDR1 SGHNT and CDR2 YYREEE (reference sequence). This CDR3 contains 13 residues. V gave up 4 bases and J gave up 4 bases, with 11 bases separating them. Drawing the rest from reference TRBV5-4 and TRBJ1-1, the complete variable domain is ETGVTQSPTHLIKTRGQQVTLRCSSQSGHNTVSWYQQALGQGPQFIFQYYREEENGRGNFPPRFSGLQFPNYSSELNVNALELDDSALYLCASSGGRATEAFFGQGTRLTVV.